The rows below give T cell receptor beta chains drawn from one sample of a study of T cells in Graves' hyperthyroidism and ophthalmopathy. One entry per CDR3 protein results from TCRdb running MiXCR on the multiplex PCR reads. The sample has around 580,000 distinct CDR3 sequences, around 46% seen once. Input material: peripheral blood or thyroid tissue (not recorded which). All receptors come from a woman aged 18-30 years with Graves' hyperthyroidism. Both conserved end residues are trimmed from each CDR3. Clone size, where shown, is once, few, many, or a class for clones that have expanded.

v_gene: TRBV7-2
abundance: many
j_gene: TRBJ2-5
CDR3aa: ASSLAGAGGETQY

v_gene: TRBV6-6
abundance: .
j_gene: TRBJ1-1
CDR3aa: ASRDGVGTEAF

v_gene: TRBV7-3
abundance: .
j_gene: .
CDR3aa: ASSPTSGRDIQY

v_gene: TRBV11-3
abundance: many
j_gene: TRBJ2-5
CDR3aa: ASSPRYGTSGRAETQY

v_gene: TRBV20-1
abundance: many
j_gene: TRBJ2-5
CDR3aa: SARGRGQETQY

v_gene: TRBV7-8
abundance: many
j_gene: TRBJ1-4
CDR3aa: ASSLATLEREKLF

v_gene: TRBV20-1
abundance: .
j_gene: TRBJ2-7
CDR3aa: SASSLAGHSYEQY

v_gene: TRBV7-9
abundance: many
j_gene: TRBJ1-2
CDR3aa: ASSWVSTANYGYT

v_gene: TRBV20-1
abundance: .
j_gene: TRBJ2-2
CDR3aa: SAIGGVAGDTGELF

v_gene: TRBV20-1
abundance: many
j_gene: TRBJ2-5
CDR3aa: SAFTGLAGAIKETQY

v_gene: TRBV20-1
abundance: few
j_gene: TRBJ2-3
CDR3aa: SAISRQRSTDTQY

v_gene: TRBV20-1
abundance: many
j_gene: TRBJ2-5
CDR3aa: SAGQGKTETQY

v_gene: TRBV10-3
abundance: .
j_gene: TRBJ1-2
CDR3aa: AISGGGTGHGYT

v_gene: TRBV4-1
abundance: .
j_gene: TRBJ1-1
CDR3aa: ASSPNDRVYTEAF

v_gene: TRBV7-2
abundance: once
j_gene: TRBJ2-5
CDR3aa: ASSSPGPETQY

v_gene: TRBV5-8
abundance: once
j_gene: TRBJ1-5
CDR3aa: ASSPGQRNQPQH

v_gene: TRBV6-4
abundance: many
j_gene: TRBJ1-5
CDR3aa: ASSEERGRISNQPQH

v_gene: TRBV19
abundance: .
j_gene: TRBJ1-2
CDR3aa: ASQVDSEGYT

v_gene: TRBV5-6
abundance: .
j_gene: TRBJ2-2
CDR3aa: ASSFVGLAAGELF

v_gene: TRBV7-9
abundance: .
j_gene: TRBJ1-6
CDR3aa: ASSKRGMESPLH

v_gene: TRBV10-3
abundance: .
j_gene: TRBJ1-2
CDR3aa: ALRQANYGYT

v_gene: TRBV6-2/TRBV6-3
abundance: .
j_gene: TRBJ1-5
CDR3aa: ASSLSRGLNQPQH

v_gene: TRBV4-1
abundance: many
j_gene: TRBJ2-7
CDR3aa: ASSQWGLAGAYEQY

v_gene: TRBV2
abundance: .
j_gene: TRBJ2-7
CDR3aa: ASSEPYLASGTYEQY

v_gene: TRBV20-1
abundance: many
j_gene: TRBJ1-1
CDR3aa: SASQTRGGMNTEAF

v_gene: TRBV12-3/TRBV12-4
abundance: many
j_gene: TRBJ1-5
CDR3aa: ASSSTGGDQPQH

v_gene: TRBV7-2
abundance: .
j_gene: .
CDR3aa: ASSLMREARVQF

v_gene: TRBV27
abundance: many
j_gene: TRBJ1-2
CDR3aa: ASSSRGYGYT

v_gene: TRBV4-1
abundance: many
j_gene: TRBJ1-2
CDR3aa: ASSQDPGANYGYT

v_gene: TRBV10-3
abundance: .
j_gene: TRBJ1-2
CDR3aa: AISQGQGAANYGYT

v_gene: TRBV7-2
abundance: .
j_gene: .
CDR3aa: ASSFFGGLQAEQF

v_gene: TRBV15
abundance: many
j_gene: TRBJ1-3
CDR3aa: ATRLSVVPLSGNTIY

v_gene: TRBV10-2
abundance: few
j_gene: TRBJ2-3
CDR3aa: ASTAGGTDTQY

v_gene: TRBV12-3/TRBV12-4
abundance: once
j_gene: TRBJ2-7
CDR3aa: ASSFLSHEQY

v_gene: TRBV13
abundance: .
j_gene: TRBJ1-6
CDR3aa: ASSFGARQGGSPLH

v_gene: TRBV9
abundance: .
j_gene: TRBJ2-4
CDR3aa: ASSALGTDAKNIQY

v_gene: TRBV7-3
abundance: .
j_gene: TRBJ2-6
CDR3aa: ASSFPRGTGANVLT

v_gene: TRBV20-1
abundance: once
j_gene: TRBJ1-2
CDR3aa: SARTSGSENGYT

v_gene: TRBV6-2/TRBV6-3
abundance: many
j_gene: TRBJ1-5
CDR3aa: ASSYSGIQPQH

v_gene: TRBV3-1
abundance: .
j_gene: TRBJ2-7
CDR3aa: ATALGATYEQY

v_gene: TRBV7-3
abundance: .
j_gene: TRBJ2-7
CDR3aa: ASSLPPGTGVEQY

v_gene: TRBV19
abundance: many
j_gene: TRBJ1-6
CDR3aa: ATSVGPLDNSPLH

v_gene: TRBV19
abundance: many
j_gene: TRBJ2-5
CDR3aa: ASSTAGYPQETQY

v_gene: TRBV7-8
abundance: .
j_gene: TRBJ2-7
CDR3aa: ASSVTLWDEQY

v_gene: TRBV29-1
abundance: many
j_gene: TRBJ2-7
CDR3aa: SVRDRPYWSNEQY

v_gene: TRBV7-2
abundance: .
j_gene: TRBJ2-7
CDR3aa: ASSQAVAGPQY

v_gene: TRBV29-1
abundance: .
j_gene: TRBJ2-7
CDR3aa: SVYTGTSGYEQY

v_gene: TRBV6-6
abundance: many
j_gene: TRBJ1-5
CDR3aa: ASSYVDSNQPQH

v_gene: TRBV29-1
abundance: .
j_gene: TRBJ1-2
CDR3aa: SVTPQGPLLYGYT

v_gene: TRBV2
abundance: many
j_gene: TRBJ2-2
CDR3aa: AITGQQYTGELF

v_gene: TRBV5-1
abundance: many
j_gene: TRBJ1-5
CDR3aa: ATVGQVARYSNQPQH

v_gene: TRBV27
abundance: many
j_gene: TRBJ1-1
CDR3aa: ASSYGTDTEAF

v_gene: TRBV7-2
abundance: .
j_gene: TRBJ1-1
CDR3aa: VGSLGVSTEAF

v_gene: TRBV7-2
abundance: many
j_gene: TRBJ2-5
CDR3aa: ASRFAPSETQY

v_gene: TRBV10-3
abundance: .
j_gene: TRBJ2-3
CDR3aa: ASSDPDLLHTDTQY

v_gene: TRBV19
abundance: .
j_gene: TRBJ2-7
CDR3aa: ASSARREGVYEQY

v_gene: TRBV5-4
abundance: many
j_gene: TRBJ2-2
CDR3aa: ATSEAGTGNTGELF

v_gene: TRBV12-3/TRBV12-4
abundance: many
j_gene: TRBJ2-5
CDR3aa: ASSLGQGYRETQY

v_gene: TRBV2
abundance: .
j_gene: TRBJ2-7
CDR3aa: ASSEVTGYGYTFEQY

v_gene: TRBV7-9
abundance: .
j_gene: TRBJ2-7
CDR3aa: ASSSRAGPQGNEQY